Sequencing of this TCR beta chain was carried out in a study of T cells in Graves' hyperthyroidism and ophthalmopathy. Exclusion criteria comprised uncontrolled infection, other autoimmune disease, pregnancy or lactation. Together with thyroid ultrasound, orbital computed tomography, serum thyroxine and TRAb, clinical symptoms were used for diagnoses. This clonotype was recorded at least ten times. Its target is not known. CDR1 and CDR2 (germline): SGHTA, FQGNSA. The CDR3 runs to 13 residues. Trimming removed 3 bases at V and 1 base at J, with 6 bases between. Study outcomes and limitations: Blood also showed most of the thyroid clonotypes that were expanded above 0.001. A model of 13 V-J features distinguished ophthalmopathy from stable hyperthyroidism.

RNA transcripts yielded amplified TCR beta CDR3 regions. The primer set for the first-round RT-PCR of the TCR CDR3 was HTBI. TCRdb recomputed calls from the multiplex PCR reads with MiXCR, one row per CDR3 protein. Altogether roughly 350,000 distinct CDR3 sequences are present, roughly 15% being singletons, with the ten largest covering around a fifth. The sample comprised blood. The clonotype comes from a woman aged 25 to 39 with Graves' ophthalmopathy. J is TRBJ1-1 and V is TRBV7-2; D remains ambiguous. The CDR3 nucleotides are TGTGCCAGCAGCTTTGGTTGGAACACTGAAGCTTTCTTT. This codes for CASSFGWNTEAFF.